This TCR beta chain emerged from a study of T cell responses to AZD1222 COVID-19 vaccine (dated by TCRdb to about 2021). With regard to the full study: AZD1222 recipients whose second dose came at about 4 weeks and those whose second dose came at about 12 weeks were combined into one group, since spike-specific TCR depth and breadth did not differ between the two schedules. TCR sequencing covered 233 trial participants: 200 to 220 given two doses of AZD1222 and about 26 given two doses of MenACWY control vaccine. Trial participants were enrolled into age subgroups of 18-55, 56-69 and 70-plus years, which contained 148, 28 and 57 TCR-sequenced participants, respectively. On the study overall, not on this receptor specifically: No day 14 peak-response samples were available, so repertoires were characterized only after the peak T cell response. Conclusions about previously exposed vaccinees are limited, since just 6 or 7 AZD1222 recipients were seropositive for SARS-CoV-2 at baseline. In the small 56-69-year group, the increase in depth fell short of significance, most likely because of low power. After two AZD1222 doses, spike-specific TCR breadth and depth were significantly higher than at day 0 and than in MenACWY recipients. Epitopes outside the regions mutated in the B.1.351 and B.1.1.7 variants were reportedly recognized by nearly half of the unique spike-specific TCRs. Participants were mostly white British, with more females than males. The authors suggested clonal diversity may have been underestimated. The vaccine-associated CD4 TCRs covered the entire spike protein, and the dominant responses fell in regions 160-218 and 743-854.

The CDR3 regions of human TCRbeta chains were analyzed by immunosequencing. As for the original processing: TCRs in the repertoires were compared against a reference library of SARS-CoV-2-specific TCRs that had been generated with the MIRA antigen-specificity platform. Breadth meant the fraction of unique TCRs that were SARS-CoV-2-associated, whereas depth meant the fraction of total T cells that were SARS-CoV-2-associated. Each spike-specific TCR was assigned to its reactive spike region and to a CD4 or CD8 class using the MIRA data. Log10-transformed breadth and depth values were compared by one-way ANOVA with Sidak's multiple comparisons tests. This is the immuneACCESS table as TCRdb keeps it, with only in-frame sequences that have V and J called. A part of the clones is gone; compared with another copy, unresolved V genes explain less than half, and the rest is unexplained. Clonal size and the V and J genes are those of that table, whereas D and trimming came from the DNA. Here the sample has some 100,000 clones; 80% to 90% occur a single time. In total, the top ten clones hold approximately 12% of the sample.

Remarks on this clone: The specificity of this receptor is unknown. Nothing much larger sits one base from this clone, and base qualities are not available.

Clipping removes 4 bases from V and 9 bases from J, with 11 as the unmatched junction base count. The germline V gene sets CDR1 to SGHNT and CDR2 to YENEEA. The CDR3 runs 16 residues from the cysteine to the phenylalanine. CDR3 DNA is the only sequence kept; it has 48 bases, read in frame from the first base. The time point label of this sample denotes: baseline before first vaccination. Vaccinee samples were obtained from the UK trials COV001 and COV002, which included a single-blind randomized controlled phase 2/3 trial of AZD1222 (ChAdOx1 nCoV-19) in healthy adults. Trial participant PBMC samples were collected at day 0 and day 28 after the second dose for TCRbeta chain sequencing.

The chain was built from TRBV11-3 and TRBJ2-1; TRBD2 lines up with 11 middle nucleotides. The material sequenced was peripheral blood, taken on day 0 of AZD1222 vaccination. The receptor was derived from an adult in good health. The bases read TGTGCCAGCAGCTCCGGTGCTAGCGGGAGGTTGGGTGAGCAGTTCTTC. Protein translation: CASSSGASGRLGEQFF.